The rows below give T cell receptor beta chains drawn from one sample of a study of radiotherapy plus CTLA-4 blockade in lung cancer. TCRdb's table, derived via immunoSEQ multiplex PCR, lists solely in-frame clones and lacks some. The table lists around 26,000 clones, around 72% of them singletons. The sample consisted of peripheral blood, taken from a patient treated with radiotherapy plus ipilimumab. These receptors were obtained from a human donor with non-small cell lung cancer who had stable disease on radiotherapy plus ipilimumab. Both conserved end residues are part of each CDR3. D genes are given only for firm matches. A clone size is listed for some rows: how often the clone was seen (once, few, many), or a class if it is expanded.

V gene	J gene	D gene	clone size	CDR3 DNA	CDR3 protein
TRBV11-1	TRBJ2-7	NA	medium-sized	TGTGCCAGCACCAAAGGTTGGTCCTACGAGCAGTACTTC	CASTKGWSYEQYF
TRBV5-1	TRBJ2-1	NA	NA	TGCGCCAGCAGCTTCGAGACGGCTTACAATGAGCGGTTCTTC	CASSFETAYNERFF
TRBV5-6	TRBJ1-4	NA	NA	TGTGCCAGCAGTATCGATCAGGGGACGTATAATGAAAAACTGTTTTTT	CASSIDQGTYNEKLFF
TRBV7-7	TRBJ2-3	NA	once	TGTGCTAGCAGCTTACACGGCCGGACCAACACAGATACGCAGTATTTT	CASSLHGRTNTDTQYF
TRBV7-2	TRBJ1-2	NA	NA	TGTGCCAGCAGCTTAGAGGGACGGATGGCCTATGGCTACACCTTC	CASSLEGRMAYGYTF
TRBV7-9	TRBJ2-1	NA	NA	TGTGCCAGCAGCCACGGGAGAGGCGGAGTGGCTAATGAGCAGTTCTTC	CASSHGRGGVANEQFF
TRBV7-2	TRBJ2-2	TRBD2	NA	TGTGCCAGCAGCTTGCCATTAGCGGGAGAACGGTCCGGGGAGCTGTTTTTT	CASSLPLAGERSGELFF
TRBV11-2	TRBJ2-3	NA	NA	TGTGCCAGCAGCTTAGGGGGAATGGGCACAGATACGCAGTGTTTT	CASSLGGMGTDTQCF
TRBV5-4	TRBJ1-5	NA	once	TGTGCCAGCAGCTTATGGGGAAGCAATCAGCCCCAGCATTTT	CASSLWGSNQPQHF
TRBV2	TRBJ2-2	TRBD2	once	TGTGCCAGCAGTGAAGGCGGACTAGCGGGAGGACAGACCGGGGAGCTGTTTTTT	CASSEGGLAGGQTGELFF
TRBV11-3	TRBJ1-2	NA	NA	TGTGCCAGCAGCTTAGAAGACAGACTGCGACGAAACTATGGCTACACCTTC	CASSLEDRLRRNYGYTF
TRBV29-1	TRBJ2-7	TRBD1	NA	TGCAGCGTTAACGAGGACAGGATATCCTACGAGCAGTACTTC	CSVNEDRISYEQYF
TRBV28	TRBJ2-3	TRBD2	once	TGTGCCAGCACCGGGGGGGTAGGCACAGATACGCAGTATTTT	CASTGGVGTDTQYF
TRBV6-5	TRBJ1-3	NA	NA	TGTGCCAGCAGTTACCGACAGAGCTCTGGAAACACCATATATTTT	CASSYRQSSGNTIYF
TRBV11-3	TRBJ2-1	TRBD1	NA	TGTGCCAGCAGCATCCGGGACAGTGCCTACAATGAGCAGTTCTTC	CASSIRDSAYNEQFF
TRBV15	TRBJ1-1	NA	NA	TGTGCCACCAGCCCAGAGATCGTCCAGGGCACAGCTTTCTTT	CATSPEIVQGTAFF
TRBV10-1	TRBJ2-7	TRBD1	NA	TGCGCCACACGACAGGGTAGGTCCTACGAGCAGTACTTC	CATRQGRSYEQYF
TRBV5-1	TRBJ2-5	NA	NA	TGCGCCAGCAGGCCGGGACCCCGGGAGACCCAGTACTTC	CASRPGPRETQYF
TRBV7-2	TRBJ2-2	TRBD2	NA	TGTGCCAGCAGCCGGACTAGCGGTCCCACCGGGGAGCTGTTTTTT	CASSRTSGPTGELFF
TRBV7-8	TRBJ1-1	TRBD1	NA	TGTGCCAGCAGCTTAATAGGCAGGGGGCTGGGCACTGAAGCTTTCTTT	CASSLIGRGLGTEAFF
TRBV7-9	TRBJ1-1	TRBD1	NA	TGTGCCAGCAGCTTACAGGGGGTAGCTTTCTTT	CASSLQGVAFF
TRBV29-1	TRBJ1-1	NA	NA	TGCAGCGCTGAGGGGACTCGGGGCGATGCTTTCTTT	CSAEGTRGDAFF
TRBV4-2	TRBJ1-2	TRBD1	NA	TGTGCCAGCAGCCATGTACAGGGGATGAATGGTGGCTACACCTTC	CASSHVQGMNGGYTF
TRBV6-4	TRBJ2-7	NA	NA	TGTGCCAGCAGACACCAGGGATCCTACGAGCAGTACTTC	CASRHQGSYEQYF
TRBV6-6	TRBJ2-7	NA	NA	TGTGCCAGCCGTTTGGGGGCGGCCTACGAGCAGTACTTC	CASRLGAAYEQYF
TRBV4-3	TRBJ2-5	NA	NA	TGCGCCAGCAGCCAAGACGGAGGCTACCAAGAGACCCAGTACTTC	CASSQDGGYQETQYF
TRBV5-1	TRBJ2-7	TRBD2	NA	TGCGCCAGCAGCTTGGGGGGAGGGAACGTAAAAGTCGAGCAGTACTTC	CASSLGGGNVKVEQYF
TRBV7-8	TRBJ1-1	NA	NA	TGTGCCAGCAGCCCGGCCCTGGGTCAGAACACTGAAGCTTTCTTT	CASSPALGQNTEAFF
TRBV27	TRBJ2-5	TRBD2	NA	TGTGCCAGCAGTTTATTTCCCCCGGAACTAGCGAGGCCAGAGACCCAGTACTTC	CASSLFPPELARPETQYF
TRBV6-6	TRBJ2-7	NA	NA	TGTGCCAGCAGTCGAGACTACGAGCAGTACTTC	CASSRDYEQYF
TRBV27	TRBJ2-5	NA	NA	TGTGCCAGCAGTTTGGGGGGGACCCAGTACTTC	CASSLGGTQYF
TRBV6-5	TRBJ2-1	TRBD2	NA	TGTGCCAGCAGTTACGGACTAGCTTTCAATGAGCAGTTCTTC	CASSYGLAFNEQFF
TRBV6-4	TRBJ2-1	NA	NA	TGTGCCAGCAGTTTGGAAGGAGGGGGTTACAATGAGCAGTTCTTC	CASSLEGGGYNEQFF
TRBV19	TRBJ2-7	NA	NA	TGTGCCAGTAGTCAGACGGTCTACGAGCAGTACTTC	CASSQTVYEQYF
TRBV10-1	TRBJ2-3	NA	NA	TGCGCCAGCAGTGAGTCAATGGGGGCGGATACGCAGTATTTT	CASSESMGADTQYF
TRBV29-1	TRBJ1-3	NA	NA	TGCAGCGTCGGGGGGGGATCCATCTCTGGAAACACCATATATTTT	CSVGGGSISGNTIYF
TRBV6-5	TRBJ2-1	NA	NA	TGTGCCAGCAGTTACGGGGTGGAGCAGTTCTTC	CASSYGVEQFF
TRBV5-4	TRBJ1-1	TRBD1	few	TGTGCCAGCAGCCCCGGACAGGGGGCGGGGAACACTGAAGCTTTCTTT	CASSPGQGAGNTEAFF
TRBV9	TRBJ2-1	TRBD2	once	TGTGCCAGCAGCTGGACTAGCGGGCTAAACAATGAGCAGTTCTTC	CASSWTSGLNNEQFF
TRBV19	TRBJ1-5	NA	NA	TGTGCCAGTAGTAGCAAACATAGCAATCAGCCCCAGCATTTT	CASSSKHSNQPQHF
TRBV15	TRBJ1-1	NA	NA	TGTGCCACCAGCAGACCCGACCGCGTTGGGCTTGAAGCTTTCTTT	CATSRPDRVGLEAFF
TRBV18	TRBJ1-3	NA	few	TGTGCCAGCCCCGGAGGAGGTTCTACTGGAAACACCATATATTTT	CASPGGGSTGNTIYF
TRBV6-1	TRBJ2-7	NA	NA	TGTGCCAGCAGTGTCGGGGCCTCCTACGAGCAGTACTTC	CASSVGASYEQYF
TRBV25-1	TRBJ2-5	NA	NA	TGTGCCAGCAGTGATCTTAATTCCCAGTACTTC	CASSDLNSQYF
TRBV19	TRBJ2-2	NA	few	TGTGCCAGTAGTGGCCCGGGGACCGGGGAGCTGTTTTTT	CASSGPGTGELFF
TRBV18	TRBJ2-1	TRBD1	few	TGTGCCAGCTCACCACTCTTATCCGGATCCGGGACAGGCCATGAGCAGTTCTTC	CASSPLLSGSGTGHEQFF
TRBV27	TRBJ1-1	TRBD1	NA	TGTGCCAGCAGTTTCGGGACAGGGAGAAGTGTTGAAGCTTTCTTT	CASSFGTGRSVEAFF